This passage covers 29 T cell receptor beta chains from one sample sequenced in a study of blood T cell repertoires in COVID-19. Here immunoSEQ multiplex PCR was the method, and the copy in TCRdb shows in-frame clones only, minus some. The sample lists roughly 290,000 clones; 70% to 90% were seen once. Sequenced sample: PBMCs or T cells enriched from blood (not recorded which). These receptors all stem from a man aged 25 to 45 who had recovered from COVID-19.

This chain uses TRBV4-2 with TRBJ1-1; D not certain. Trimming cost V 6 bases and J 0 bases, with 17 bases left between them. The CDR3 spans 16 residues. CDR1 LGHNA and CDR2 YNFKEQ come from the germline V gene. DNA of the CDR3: TGTGCCAGCAGTCTTAGCATTCCGGCCATGAACACTGAAGCTTTCTTT. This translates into CASSLSIPAMNTEAFF.

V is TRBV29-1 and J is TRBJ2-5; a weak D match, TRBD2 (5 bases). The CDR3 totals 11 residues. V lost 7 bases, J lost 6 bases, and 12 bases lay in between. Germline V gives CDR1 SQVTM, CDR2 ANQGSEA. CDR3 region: CSAGGHQTQYF. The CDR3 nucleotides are TGCAGCGCCGGAGGTCACCAGACCCAGTACTTC.

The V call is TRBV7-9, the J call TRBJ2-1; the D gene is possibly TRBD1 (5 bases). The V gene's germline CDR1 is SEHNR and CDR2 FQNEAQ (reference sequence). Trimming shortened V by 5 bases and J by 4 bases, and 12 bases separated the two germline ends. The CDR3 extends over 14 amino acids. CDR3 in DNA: TGTGCCAGCAGCCCCTCAGGGAATTACAATGAGCAGTTCTTC. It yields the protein CASSPSGNYNEQFF.

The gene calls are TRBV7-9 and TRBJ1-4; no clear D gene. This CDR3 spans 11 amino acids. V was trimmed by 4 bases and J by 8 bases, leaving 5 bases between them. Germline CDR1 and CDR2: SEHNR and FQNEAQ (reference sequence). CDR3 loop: CASSSIEKLFF. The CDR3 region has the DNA TGTGCCAGCAGCTCTATCGAAAAACTGTTTTTT.

The CDR3 DNA is TGTGCCAGCAGTTCCACAGGGGATCAGCCCCAGCATTTT. Encoded protein: CASSSTGDQPQHF. The chain has TRBV7-2 and TRBJ1-5, with 7 bases lining up with TRBD1. From germline, CDR1 is SGHTA and CDR2 FQGNSA. This CDR3 region has 13 residues. V lost 6 bases to trimming and J lost 5 bases; unmatched junction nucleotides: 4.

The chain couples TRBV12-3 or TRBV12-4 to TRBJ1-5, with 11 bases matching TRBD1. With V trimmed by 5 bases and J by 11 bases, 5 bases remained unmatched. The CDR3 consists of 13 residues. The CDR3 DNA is TGTGCCAGCAGTACGGGACAGGGGGAGGCCCAGCATTTT. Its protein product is CASSTGQGEAQHF.

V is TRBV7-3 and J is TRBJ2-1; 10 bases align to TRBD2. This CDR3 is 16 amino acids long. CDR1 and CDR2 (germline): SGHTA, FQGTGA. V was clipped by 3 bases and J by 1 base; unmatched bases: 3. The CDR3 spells CASSLNSGGSYNEQFF. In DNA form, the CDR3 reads TGTGCCAGCAGCTTGAATAGCGGGGGGTCCTACAATGAGCAGTTCTTC. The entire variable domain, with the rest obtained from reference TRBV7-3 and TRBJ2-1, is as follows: GAGVSQTPSNKVTEKGKYVELRCDPISGHTALYWYRQSLGQGPEFLIYFQGTGAADDSGLPNDRFFAVRPEGSVSTLKIQRTERGDSAVYLCASSLNSGGSYNEQFFGPGTRLTVL.

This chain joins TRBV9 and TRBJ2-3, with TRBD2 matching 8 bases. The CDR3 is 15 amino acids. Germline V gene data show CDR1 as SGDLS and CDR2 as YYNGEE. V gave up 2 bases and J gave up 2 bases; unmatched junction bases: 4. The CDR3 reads CASSVASGYTDTQYF. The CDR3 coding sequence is TGTGCCAGCAGCGTTGCTAGCGGGTACACAGATACGCAGTATTTT.

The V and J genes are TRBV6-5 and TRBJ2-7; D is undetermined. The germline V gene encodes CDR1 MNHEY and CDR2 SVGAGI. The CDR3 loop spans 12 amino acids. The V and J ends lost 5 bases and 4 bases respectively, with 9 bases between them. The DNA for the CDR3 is TGTGCCAGCAGTCAGACGGGTTACGAGCAGTACTTC. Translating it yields CASSQTGYEQYF.

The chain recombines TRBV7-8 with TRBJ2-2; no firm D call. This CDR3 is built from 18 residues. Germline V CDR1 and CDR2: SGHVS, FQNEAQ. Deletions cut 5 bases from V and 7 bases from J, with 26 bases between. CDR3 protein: CASSPNPPWSPLGGELFF. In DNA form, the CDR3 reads TGTGCCAGCAGCCCGAACCCCCCGTGGAGTCCTTTAGGCGGGGAGCTGTTTTTT.

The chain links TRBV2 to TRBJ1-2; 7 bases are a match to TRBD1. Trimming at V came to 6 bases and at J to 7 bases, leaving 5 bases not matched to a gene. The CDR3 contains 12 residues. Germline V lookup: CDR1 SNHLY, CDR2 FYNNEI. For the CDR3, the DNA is TGTGCCAGCAGGGTGACAGGGAGTGGCTACACCTTC. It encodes CASRVTGSGYTF.

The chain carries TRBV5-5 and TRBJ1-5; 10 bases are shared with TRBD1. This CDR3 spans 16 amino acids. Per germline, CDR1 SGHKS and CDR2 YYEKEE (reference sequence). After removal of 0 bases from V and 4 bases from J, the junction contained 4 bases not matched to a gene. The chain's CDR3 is CASSLVWTGGNQPQHF. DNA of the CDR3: TGTGCCAGCAGCTTGGTGTGGACAGGGGGAAATCAGCCCCAGCATTTT.

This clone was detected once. CDR3 residues: CASSQEGLSYEQYF. The CDR3 coding sequence is TGTGCCAGCAGCCAAGAGGGACTCTCCTACGAGCAGTACTTC. The chain links TRBV4-2 to TRBJ2-7; a weak D match, TRBD2 (6 bases). The CDR3 has 14 residues. V lost 0 bases to trimming and J lost 0 bases, with 6 bases between them. The V gene's germline CDR1 is LGHNA and CDR2 YNFKEQ.

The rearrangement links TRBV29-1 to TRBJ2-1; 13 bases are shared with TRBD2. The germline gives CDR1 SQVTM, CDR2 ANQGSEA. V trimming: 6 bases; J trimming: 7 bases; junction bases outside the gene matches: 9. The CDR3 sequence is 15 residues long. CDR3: CSVTTSGGAGNEQFF. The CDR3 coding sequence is TGCAGCGTGACCACTAGCGGGGGGGCAGGGAATGAGCAGTTCTTC.

CDR3 sequence reads: CASGPGLAGSSYEQYF. As DNA, the CDR3 is TGCGCCAGCGGCCCGGGACTAGCGGGTTCCTCCTACGAGCAGTACTTC. The V and J genes are TRBV5-1 and TRBJ2-7; 12 nucleotides match TRBD2. Looked up from germline, CDR1 is SGHRS and CDR2 is YFSETQ. V was pared by 7 bases and J by 0 bases, with 8 bases of the junction left unmatched. The CDR3 totals 16 residues.

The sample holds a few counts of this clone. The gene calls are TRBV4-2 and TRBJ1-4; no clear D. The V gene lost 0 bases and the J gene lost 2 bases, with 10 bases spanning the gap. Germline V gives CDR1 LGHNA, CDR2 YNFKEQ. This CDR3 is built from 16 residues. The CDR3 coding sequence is TGTGCCAGCAGCCAAGATGGACCGGGGACTAATGAAAAACTGTTTTTT. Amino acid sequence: CASSQDGPGTNEKLFF.

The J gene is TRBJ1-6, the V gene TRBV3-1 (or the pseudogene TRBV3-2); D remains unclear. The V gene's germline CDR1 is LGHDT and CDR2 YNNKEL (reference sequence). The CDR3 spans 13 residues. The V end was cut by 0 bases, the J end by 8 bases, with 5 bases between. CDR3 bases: TGTGCCAGCAGCCAAGACAGATATTCACCCCTCCACTTT. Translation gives CASSQDRYSPLHF.

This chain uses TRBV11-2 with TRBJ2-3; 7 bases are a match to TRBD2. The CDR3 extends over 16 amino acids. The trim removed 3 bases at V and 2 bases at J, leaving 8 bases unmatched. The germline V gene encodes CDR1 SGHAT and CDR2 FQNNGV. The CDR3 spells CASSFSAGVLTDTQYF. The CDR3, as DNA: TGTGCCAGCAGCTTCTCGGCGGGGGTCCTCACAGATACGCAGTATTTT.

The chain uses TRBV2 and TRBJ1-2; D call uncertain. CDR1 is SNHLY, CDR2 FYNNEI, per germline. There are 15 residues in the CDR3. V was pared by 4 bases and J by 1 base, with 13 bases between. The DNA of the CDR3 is TGTGCCAGCAGTGTTGTCCGATCACTTAACTATGGCTACACCTTC. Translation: CASSVVRSLNYGYTF.

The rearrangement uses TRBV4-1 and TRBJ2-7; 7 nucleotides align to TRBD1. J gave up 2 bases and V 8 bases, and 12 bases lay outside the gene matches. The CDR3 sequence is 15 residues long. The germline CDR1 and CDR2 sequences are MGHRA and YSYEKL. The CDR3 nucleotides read TGCGCCAGCGCCACCCGACAGGGTAGAACCTACGAGCAGTACTTC. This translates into CASATRQGRTYEQYF.

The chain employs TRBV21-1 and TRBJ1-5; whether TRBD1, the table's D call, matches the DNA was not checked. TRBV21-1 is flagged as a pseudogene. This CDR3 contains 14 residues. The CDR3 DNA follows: TGTGCCCAACAGGGGGCGGGGAACAATCAGCCCCAGCATTTT. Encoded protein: CAQQGAGNNQPQHF.

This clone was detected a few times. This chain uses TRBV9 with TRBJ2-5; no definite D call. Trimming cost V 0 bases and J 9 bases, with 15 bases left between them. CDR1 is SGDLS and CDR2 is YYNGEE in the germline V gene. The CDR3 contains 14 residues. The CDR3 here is CASSVGSPSGPQYF. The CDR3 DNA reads TGTGCCAGCAGCGTAGGTTCTCCTTCTGGGCCCCAGTACTTC.

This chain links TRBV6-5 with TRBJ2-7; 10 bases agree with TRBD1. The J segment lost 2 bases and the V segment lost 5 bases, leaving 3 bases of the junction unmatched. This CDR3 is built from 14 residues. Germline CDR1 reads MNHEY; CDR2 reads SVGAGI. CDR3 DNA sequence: TGTGCCAGCAGTAGGGGACAGGGGCCCTACGAGCAGTACTTC. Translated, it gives CASSRGQGPYEQYF.

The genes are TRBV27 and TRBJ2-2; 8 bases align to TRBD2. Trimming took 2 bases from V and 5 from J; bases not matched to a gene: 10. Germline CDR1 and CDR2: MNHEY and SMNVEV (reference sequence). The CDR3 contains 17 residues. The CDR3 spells CASSLLTGTRLTGELFF. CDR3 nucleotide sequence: TGTGCCAGCAGTTTACTAACCGGGACTAGGTTGACCGGGGAGCTGTTTTTT.

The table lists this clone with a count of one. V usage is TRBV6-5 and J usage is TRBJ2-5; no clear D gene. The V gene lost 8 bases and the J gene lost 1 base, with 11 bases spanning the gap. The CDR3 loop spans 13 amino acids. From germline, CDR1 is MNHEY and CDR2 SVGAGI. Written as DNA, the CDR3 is TGTGCCAGCGGCCCCTTCAGCCAAGAGACCCAGTACTTC. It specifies CASGPFSQETQYF.

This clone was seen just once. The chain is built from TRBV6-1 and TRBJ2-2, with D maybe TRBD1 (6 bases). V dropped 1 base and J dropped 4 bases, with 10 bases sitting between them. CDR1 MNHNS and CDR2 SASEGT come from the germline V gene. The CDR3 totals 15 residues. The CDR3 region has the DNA TGTGCCAGCAGTGAAGGGGGGCCGGGCACCGGGGAGCTGTTTTTT. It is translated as CASSEGGPGTGELFF.

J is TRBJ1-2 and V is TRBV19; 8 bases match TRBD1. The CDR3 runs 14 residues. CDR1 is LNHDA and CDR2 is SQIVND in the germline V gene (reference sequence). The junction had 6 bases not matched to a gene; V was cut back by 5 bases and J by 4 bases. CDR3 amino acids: CASSYQGASYGYTF. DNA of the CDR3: TGTGCCAGTAGTTACCAGGGGGCTAGCTATGGCTACACCTTC.

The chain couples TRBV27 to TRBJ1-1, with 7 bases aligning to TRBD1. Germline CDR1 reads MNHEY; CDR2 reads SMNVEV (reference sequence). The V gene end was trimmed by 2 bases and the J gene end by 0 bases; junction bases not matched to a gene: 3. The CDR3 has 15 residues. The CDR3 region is CASSLQGQLNTEAFF. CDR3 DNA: TGTGCCAGCAGTTTACAGGGACAGTTGAACACTGAAGCTTTCTTT.

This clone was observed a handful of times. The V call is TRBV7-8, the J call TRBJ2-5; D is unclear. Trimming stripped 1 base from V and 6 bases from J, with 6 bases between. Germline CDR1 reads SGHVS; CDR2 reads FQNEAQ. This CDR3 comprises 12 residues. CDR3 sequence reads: CASSLGVKTQYF. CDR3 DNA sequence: TGTGCCAGCAGCTTAGGCGTAAAGACCCAGTACTTC.